This record concerns one T cell receptor (beta chain) sequence. Its antigen is not known. Measured with immunoSEQ multiplex PCR; TCRdb has only the in-frame clones, and not every one. The top ten hold 10% to 14% of the sample, which has tens of thousands of clones, over 80% seen once. This specimen belongs to a study of lymphopenia after photon versus proton radiotherapy. General observations from the study: Survival link was tested only in deceased patients; proton benefit remains a possibility. After lymphocyte nadir, photon-treated repertoires showed oligoclonal expansion, especially CD8+ Temra.

Germline assignment: CDR1 SQVTM and CDR2 ANQGSEA. V gave up 0 bases and J gave up 5 bases, with 16 bases separating them. This CDR3 has 15 amino acids. The sequenced sample was peripheral blood, obtained from a patient treated with proton-based radiotherapy. This chain uses TRBV29-1 with TRBJ2-5, with D possibly matching TRBD1 (6 bases). The TCR originated in a man at least 80 years old with esophageal cancer. The CDR3 sequence: CSVEDPGRGRETQYF. Written as DNA, the CDR3 is TGCAGCGTTGAAGATCCAGGCAGGGGTAGGGAGACCCAGTACTTC. The full variable domain, in which reference TRBV29-1 and TRBJ2-5 provide the parts outside the CDR3, is SAVISQKPSRDICQRGTSLTIQCQVDSQVTMMFWYRQQPGQSLTLIATANQGSEATYESGFVIDKFPISRPNLTFSTLTVSNMSPEDSSIYLCSVEDPGRGRETQYFGPGTRLLVL.